The sequence of this T cell receptor (beta chain) was determined in a study of CD4+ T cells in melanoma. V lost 3 bases to trimming and J lost 1 base; unmatched junction nucleotides: 2. In germline, CDR1 is SGHNT, CDR2 YYREEE (reference sequence). The CDR3 is 15 residues long. TCRdb's table, derived via immunoSEQ multiplex PCR, lists solely in-frame clones and lacks some. The table includes roughly 140,000 clones, over 90% detected once. The chain is built from TRBV5-4 and TRBJ2-1, with TRBD1 matching 9 bases. The sequence came from a human donor with melanoma. CDR3 coding DNA: TGTGCCAGCAGCTGGGGACAGGGTTCCTACAATGAGCAGTTCTTC. Translated: CASSWGQGSYNEQFF.